Listed here is a single TCR beta chain. Looked up from germline, CDR1 is SEHNR and CDR2 is FQNEAQ (reference sequence). The germline V and J ends were trimmed by 2 bases and 3 bases, with 2 bases remaining between them. This CDR3 contains 12 residues. The sample comes from a study of blood T cell repertoires in COVID-19. About the study: Sites in the United States, Italy and Spain provided acute and convalescent COVID-19 samples. T cells, B-cell-depleted T cells, or PBMCs provided the cDNA or gDNA that served as material.

Under the authors' procedure: Nucleated cell number was recorded as an estimate derived from reference gene primer amplification. Measured with immunoSEQ multiplex PCR; TCRdb has only the in-frame clones, and not every one. V, J and clone size are those of that table, while D and trimming were read from the DNA. Of roughly 190,000 clones in the sample, approximately 90% are singletons; the top ten hold roughly 5.6%. V is TRBV7-9 and J is TRBJ1-5; D unresolved. This TCR was recovered from a man between 35 and 55 years old with active or convalescent COVID-19. The specimen sequenced was peripheral blood. CDR3 DNA: TGTGCCAGCAGCTTACTCAATCAGCCCCAGCATTTT. As protein: CASSLLNQPQHF. Full variable domain (missing parts from reference TRBV7-9 and TRBJ1-5): DTGVSQNPRHKITKRGQNVTFRCDPISEHNRLYWYRQTLGQGPEFLTYFQNEAQLEKSRLLSDRFSAERPKGSFSTLEIQRTEQGDSAMYLCASSLLNQPQHFGDGTRLSIL.